Below, 32 T cell receptor beta chains from the same sample are listed, as sequenced in a study of T cell responses to AZD1222 COVID-19 vaccine. Assay used: immunoSEQ multiplex PCR; TCRdb lists only in-frame clones, some missing. This sample has about 140,000 clones, with 91% found just once. The sample in question was peripheral blood, obtained 28 days after the second dose of the MenACWY control vaccine. The source is an adult who received the MenACWY meningococcal vaccine as a control.

The sample holds one count of this clone. This chain links TRBV2 with TRBJ2-1; 9 bases line up with TRBD2. The CDR3 runs to 15 residues. V shed 6 bases, J shed 5 bases, and the junction held 8 bases outside the gene matches. Germline assignment: CDR1 SNHLY and CDR2 FYNNEI. This CDR3 reads CASRIAGVENNEQFF. In DNA form, the CDR3 reads TGTGCCAGCAGGATAGCGGGGGTAGAAAACAATGAGCAGTTCTTC.

The chain joins TRBV5-1 to TRBJ2-3, with D maybe TRBD1 (6 bases). CDR3 length: 16 residues. Germline V gene sequence: CDR1 SGHRS, CDR2 YFSETQ. Trimming left V 4 bases short and J 0 bases short, with 15 bases between. The CDR3 DNA reads TGCGCCAGCAGCGGAACAGGGATTTGGAGCACAGATACGCAGTATTTT. Translating it yields CASSGTGIWSTDTQYF.

The V and J genes are TRBV6-5 and TRBJ2-1; 7 nucleotides match TRBD2. CDR1 and CDR2 (germline): MNHEY, SVGAGI. V was pared by 2 bases and J by 10 bases, with 8 bases of the junction left unmatched. The CDR3 has 14 residues. The CDR3 loop reads CASSYASGKGEQFF. In DNA, the CDR3 is TGTGCCAGCAGTTACGCTAGCGGAAAGGGGGAGCAGTTCTTC.

This chain joins TRBV27 and TRBJ2-3; 9 bases line up with TRBD2. After removal of 5 bases from V and 4 bases from J, the junction contained 4 bases not matched to a gene. The CDR3 is 14 residues long. The germline V gene has CDR1 MNHEY and CDR2 SMNVEV (reference sequence). CDR3 region: CASSQQREADTQYF. CDR3 nucleotides: TGTGCCAGCAGTCAGCAGCGGGAGGCAGATACGCAGTATTTT.

V is TRBV5-8 and J is TRBJ2-5, with D hard to call. This CDR3 comprises 14 residues. CDR1 and CDR2 from the germline V gene are SGHTS and YDEGEE. The V end was cut by 2 bases, the J end by 1 base, with 9 bases between. Here the CDR3 DNA reads TGTGCCAGCAGCTTATTCCAGAGCCAAGAGACCCAGTACTTC. Its translation is CASSLFQSQETQYF. The full variable domain, rest sourced from reference TRBV5-8 and TRBJ2-5, is EAGVTQSPTHLIKTRGQQATLRCSPISGHTSVYWYQQALGLGLQFLLWYDEGEERNRGNFPPRFSGRQFPNYSSELNVNALELEDSALYLCASSLFQSQETQYFGPGTRLLVL.

The chain links TRBV5-1 to TRBJ1-4; D is unresolved. V lost 0 bases, J lost 2 bases, and 5 bases lay in between. Germline CDR1 SGHRS, CDR2 YFSETQ. There are 14 residues in the CDR3. In DNA form, the CDR3 reads TGCGCCAGCAGCTTGGTAGGGACTAATGAAAAACTGTTTTTT. It encodes CASSLVGTNEKLFF.

The chain links TRBV28 to TRBJ1-6; TRBD1 agrees at 9 bases. The CDR3 runs 15 residues. Germline V lookup: CDR1 MDHEN, CDR2 SYDVKM. The trim removed 6 bases at V and 7 bases at J, leaving 7 bases unmatched. The CDR3 is CASRLGGQGNSPLHF. For the CDR3, the DNA is TGTGCCAGCAGACTAGGGGGACAGGGAAATTCACCCCTCCACTTT.

The chain's CDR3 is CASSGGGAGANVLTF. The CDR3 bases are TGTGCCAGCAGCGGAGGGGGGGCTGGGGCCAACGTCCTGACTTTC. The chain has TRBV11-3 and TRBJ2-6; TRBD2 is a possible D gene (7 bases). The length of the CDR3 is 15 residues. Trimming cost V 5 bases and J 2 bases, with 10 bases left between them. CDR1 and CDR2 (germline): SGHNT, YENEEA.

V is TRBV7-2 and J is TRBJ1-6; the match to TRBD1 covers 11 bases. The CDR3 consists of 17 residues. Trimming removed 3 bases from V and 1 base from J; junction bases left unmatched: 2. CDR1 and CDR2 (germline): SGHTA, FQGNSA. The CDR3 region is CASSFGQGASYNSPLHF. CDR3 sequence (DNA): TGTGCCAGCAGCTTCGGACAGGGGGCTTCCTATAATTCACCCCTCCACTTT.

The chain employs TRBV7-2 and TRBJ2-1; the D gene is possibly TRBD1 (6 bases). The CDR3 is made up of 16 amino acids. V lost 7 bases to trimming and J lost 2 bases, with 18 bases between them. Germline-derived CDR1 and CDR2 are SGHTA and FQGNSA. CDR3 region: CASNTGSQPPYNEQFF. The CDR3 bases are TGTGCCAGCAATACAGGGTCACAACCTCCCTACAATGAGCAGTTCTTC. Full variable domain (missing parts from reference TRBV7-2 and TRBJ2-1): GAGVSQSPSNKVTEKGKDVELRCDPISGHTALYWYRQSLGQGLEFLIYFQGNSAPDKSGLPSDRFSAERTGGSVSTLTIQRTQQEDSAVYLCASNTGSQPPYNEQFFGPGTRLTVL.

The chain has TRBV19 and TRBJ2-5; perhaps TRBD1 as D (6 bases). The CDR3 consists of 14 residues. The germline V and J ends were trimmed by 6 bases and 2 bases, with 13 bases remaining between them. Germline CDR1 reads LNHDA; CDR2 reads SQIVND (reference sequence). CDR3: CASSGTYPQETQYF. The DNA for the CDR3 is TGTGCCAGTAGCGGGACATACCCACAAGAGACCCAGTACTTC. Drawing the rest from reference TRBV19 and TRBJ2-5, the complete variable domain is DGGITQSPKYLFRKEGQNVTLSCEQNLNHDAMYWYRQDPGQGLRLIYYSQIVNDFQKGDIAEGYSVSREKKESFPLTVTSAQKNPTAFYLCASSGTYPQETQYFGPGTRLLVL.

The V gene is TRBV28, the J gene TRBJ1-5; D not resolved. This CDR3 has 14 amino acids. The germline V gene has CDR1 MDHEN and CDR2 SYDVKM. Trimming left V 3 bases short and J 0 bases short, with 6 bases between. CDR3 region: CASSFTLSNQPQHF. DNA of the CDR3: TGTGCCAGCAGTTTCACCCTTAGCAATCAGCCCCAGCATTTT.

The chain carries TRBV5-1 and TRBJ1-2, with D tentatively TRBD1 (5 bases). Germline values: CDR1 SGHRS, CDR2 YFSETQ. The CDR3 spans 16 residues. The V end lost 3 bases, the J end lost 2 bases, and 17 bases lay between the germline ends. The CDR3 DNA reads as TGCGCCAGCAGCTCGCGAGTGACAGAACCAAACTATGGCTACACCTTC. Residues: CASSSRVTEPNYGYTF.

In its sample, this clone was seen once. In nucleotides, the CDR3 is TGTGCCAGCACACATAGCAATCAGCCCCAGCATTTT. Encoded protein: CASTHSNQPQHF. The chain recombines TRBV19 with TRBJ1-5; D is undetermined. Trimming took off 9 bases at V and 0 bases at J, with 6 bases between the two ends. There are 12 residues in the CDR3. Germline V gene lookup returns CDR1 LNHDA and CDR2 SQIVND (reference sequence).

V gene TRBV5-8 combines with J gene TRBJ2-7; tentative D call: TRBD1 (5 bases). This CDR3 spans 15 amino acids. Germline V gene sequence: CDR1 SGHTS, CDR2 YDEGEE. Trimming removed 1 base at V and 6 bases at J, with 17 bases between. The CDR3 coding sequence is TGTGCCAGCAGCTTGTCTGCGGCAGGGTCGGGCGAGCAGTACTTC. Protein: CASSLSAAGSGEQYF.

V gene TRBV5-5 combines with J gene TRBJ2-3; 11 nucleotides line up with TRBD1. This CDR3 spans 16 amino acids. Looked up from germline, CDR1 is SGHKS and CDR2 is YYEKEE (reference sequence). The junction had 8 bases not matched to a gene; V was cut back by 4 bases and J by 4 bases. CDR3 sequence (DNA): TGTGCCAGCAGCATTATCGGACAGGGGGCTGCAGATACGCAGTATTTT. Its protein product is CASSIIGQGAADTQYF.

The chain recombines TRBV10-1 with TRBJ1-1; a weak D match, TRBD1 (6 bases). Deletions cut 10 bases from V and 3 bases from J, with 24 bases between. Germline CDR1 is WNHNN and CDR2 is SYGVQD (reference sequence). The CDR3 extends over 16 amino acids. The DNA of the CDR3 is TGCGCCACCCCACATAATCCAGGGGCGCGGGACACTGAAGCTTTCTTT. Encoded protein: CATPHNPGARDTEAFF.

The chain links TRBV11-2 to TRBJ2-1; D may be TRBD1 (5 bases). The germline gives CDR1 SGHAT, CDR2 FQNNGV. The CDR3 has 16 amino acids. The ends were cut back, 4 bases at V and 0 bases at J, with 13 bases in the middle. The CDR3 is CASSSARQSSYNEQFF. Here the CDR3 DNA reads TGTGCCAGCAGCTCCGCCCGACAGAGCTCCTACAATGAGCAGTTCTTC. Using reference TRBV11-2 and TRBJ2-1 for the parts outside the CDR3, the full variable domain is EAGVAQSPRYKIIEKRQSVAFWCNPISGHATLYWYQQILGQGPKLLIQFQNNGVVDDSQLPKDRFSAERLKGVDSTLKIQPAKLEDSAVYLCASSSARQSSYNEQFFGPGTRLTVL.

The chain employs TRBV6-5 and TRBJ1-2, with unresolved D. The CDR3 covers 13 residues. CDR1 MNHEY and CDR2 SVGAGI come from the germline V gene. Trimming took 5 bases from V and 1 from J, leaving 8 bases between them. CDR3: CASSIDGNYGYTF. CDR3 in DNA: TGTGCCAGCAGTATCGACGGTAACTATGGCTACACCTTC.

This chain links TRBV3-1 (or the pseudogene TRBV3-2) with TRBJ1-6; tentative D call: TRBD1 (6 bases). Germline V CDR1 and CDR2: LGHDT, YNNKEL (reference sequence). Trimming cost V 1 base and J 10 bases, with 17 bases left between them. This CDR3 comprises 16 residues. DNA for the CDR3: TGTGCCAGCAGCCAAGGGGGGGCAGGCAACAGGTCACCCCTCCACTTT. This translates into CASSQGGAGNRSPLHF.

The J gene is TRBJ1-4, the V gene TRBV7-9; TRBD1 is a possible D gene (5 bases). This CDR3 spans 16 amino acids. Between the trimmed V and J ends, which lost 4 bases and 4 bases, there was a span of 16 bases. Germline V CDR1 and CDR2: SEHNR, FQNEAQ (reference sequence). The CDR3 region is CASSSTSRDLNEKLFF. The CDR3 coding sequence is TGTGCCAGCAGCTCAACATCAAGGGACCTTAATGAAAAACTGTTTTTT.

The CDR3 nucleotides read TGTGCCAGCAGCCCACAAAGGTCAACAGGGAATACAGATACGCAGTATTTT. Translating gives CASSPQRSTGNTDTQYF. V usage is TRBV5-8 and J usage is TRBJ2-3, with D possibly TRBD1 on 6 matching bases. This CDR3 spans 17 amino acids. V was shortened by 4 bases and J by 3 bases, with 21 bases between the two germline ends. The germline CDR1 and CDR2 sequences are SGHTS and YDEGEE.

The chain links TRBV6-5 to TRBJ1-6; D perhaps matches TRBD1 (6 bases). The germline gives CDR1 MNHEY, CDR2 SVGAGI. Trimming cost V 10 bases and J 5 bases, with 15 bases left between them. This CDR3 has 14 amino acids. In nucleotides, the CDR3 is TGTGCCACGACGGGGGCAGCGGATAATTCACCCCTCCACTTT. Its translation is CATTGAADNSPLHF.

This chain uses TRBV18 with TRBJ1-3; D gene unclear. Germline V gene sequence: CDR1 KGHSH, CDR2 LQKENI. The CDR3 covers 15 residues. V gave up 6 bases and J gave up 1 base, with 13 bases separating them. CDR3 sequence (DNA): TGTGCCAGCTCCCCGGTGTCTGAATCTGGAAACACCATATATTTT. This sequence encodes CASSPVSESGNTIYF.

The chain links TRBV6-5 to TRBJ2-5; no clear D gene. V was clipped by 8 bases and J by 7 bases, with 11 bases between them. Germline V gives CDR1 MNHEY, CDR2 SVGAGI. CDR3 length equals 11 residues. The CDR3 protein is CASATGRTQYF. In DNA, the CDR3 is TGTGCCAGCGCGACTGGTCGGACCCAGTACTTC.

In its sample, this clone was seen a few times. The CDR3: CSASGDGNSPLHF. CDR3 sequence (DNA): TGCAGCGCCTCAGGGGACGGTAATTCACCCCTCCACTTT. This rearrangement joins TRBV29-1 to TRBJ1-6; TRBD1 might be the D (6 bases). Germline-derived CDR1 and CDR2 are SQVTM and ANQGSEA. V was cut by 7 bases and J by 6 bases, with 13 bases left in between. The CDR3 contains 13 residues. The entire variable domain, with the rest obtained from reference TRBV29-1 and TRBJ1-6, is as follows: SAVISQKPSRDICQRGTSLTIQCQVDSQVTMMFWYRQQPGQSLTLIATANQGSEATYESGFVIDKFPISRPNLTFSTLTVSNMSPEDSSIYLCSASGDGNSPLHFGNGTRLTVT.

The CDR3 nucleotides are TGTGCCAGCAGCGCCGGGACAGGGAGCGCGACCCAGTACTTC. Its translation: CASSAGTGSATQYF. J is TRBJ2-5 and V is TRBV9; TRBD1 agrees at 9 bases. Germline lookup yields CDR1 SGDLS and CDR2 YYNGEE. Germline trimming cut 3 bases from V and 7 bases from J; bases unmatched to any gene: 7. This CDR3 contains 14 residues.

The rearrangement joins TRBV12-3 or TRBV12-4 to TRBJ2-3; D not resolved. Trimming took off 1 base at V and 4 bases at J, with 3 bases between the two ends. CDR3 length: 12 amino acids. The DNA for the CDR3 is TGTGCCAGCAGTTTAGGGTCAGATACGCAGTATTTT. Amino acid sequence: CASSLGSDTQYF.

The rearrangement joins TRBV18 to TRBJ2-2; 9 nucleotides align to TRBD1. With 2 bases clipped from V and 7 bases from J, the junction kept 5 bases outside the gene matches. CDR3 length: 15 residues. The germline V gene encodes CDR1 KGHSH and CDR2 LQKENI. The CDR3 DNA is TGTGCCAGCTCACCAGGGACAGGGTCGGTCGGGGAGCTGTTTTTT. Residues: CASSPGTGSVGELFF.

This chain uses TRBV6-4 with TRBJ2-1; D gene uncertain. The CDR3 loop spans 13 amino acids. Germline loops: CDR1 MRHNA, CDR2 SNTAGT. The germline V and J ends were trimmed by 5 bases and 8 bases, with 13 bases remaining between them. This chain's CDR3 is CASSQTLGYEQFF. Here the CDR3 DNA reads TGTGCCAGCAGTCAGACACTGGGTTATGAGCAGTTCTTC.

In DNA form, the CDR3 reads TGTGCCAGCTCACCATCGCCAGAACTAGAGTTCTTC. It codes for CASSPSPELEFF. The chain joins TRBV18 to TRBJ2-1; perhaps TRBD2 as D (5 bases). Germline loops: CDR1 KGHSH, CDR2 LQKENI. The V end lost 2 bases, the J end lost 14 bases, and 13 bases lay between the germline ends. The CDR3 is 12 amino acids.

V is TRBV2 and J is TRBJ2-3; D is perhaps TRBD1 (5 bases). The CDR3 is made up of 14 amino acids. Trimming stripped 2 bases from V and 0 bases from J, with 6 bases between. Germline CDR1 reads SNHLY; CDR2 reads FYNNEI. CDR3 DNA: TGTGCCAGCAGTGAACAGGGAAGCACAGATACGCAGTATTTT. Its translation is CASSEQGSTDTQYF.